The 30 T cell receptor beta chains in this list originate from one sample, sequenced in a study of T cell repertoires in aging, cancer and after chemotherapy. Rearranged V-D-J TRB sequences were amplified with a mixed TRB-A/B primer pool. Each CDR3 protein gets one entry after TCRdb re-called the multiplex PCR reads with MiXCR. The top ten clones hold over 35% of a sample with 2,800 or so distinct CDR3 sequences, approximately 38% of them seen once. Peripheral blood genomic DNA, not sorted cells or RNA, was the template. The material sequenced was blood. These receptors all stem from a human donor with a blood cancer.

The sample holds a few counts of this clonotype. This rearrangement joins TRBV6-2 or TRBV6-3 to TRBJ1-1, with D perhaps matching TRBD1 (5 bases). V was pared by 2 bases and J by 3 bases, with 10 bases between. The germline gives CDR1 MNHEY, CDR2 SVGEGT. This CDR3 comprises 14 residues. In DNA, the CDR3 is TGTGCCAGCAGTTACAAGGGGTCGGACACTGAAGCTTTCTTT. Amino acids: CASSYKGSDTEAFF.

A few counts support this clonotype. V and J are TRBV24-1 and TRBJ2-3; D remains ambiguous. There are 15 residues in the CDR3. Trimming left V 0 bases short and J 0 bases short, with 6 bases between. Germline lookup yields CDR1 KGHDR and CDR2 SFDVKD. CDR3 protein: CATSDLPTSTDTQYF. CDR3 bases: TGTGCCACCAGTGATTTGCCCACCAGCACAGATACGCAGTATTTT.

The chain uses TRBV6-5 and TRBJ1-2; D gene unclear. This CDR3 is built from 13 residues. Germline CDR1 reads MNHEY; CDR2 reads SVGAGI. Trimming left V 4 bases short and J 4 bases short, with 10 bases between. CDR3 nucleotide sequence: TGTGCCAGCAGTTCCGGGAGAGTCTATGGCTACACCTTC. This sequence encodes CASSSGRVYGYTF.

CDR3 sequence reads: CATKTDRISGNTIYF. The CDR3 DNA reads as TGTGCCACCAAGACTGACAGAATCTCTGGAAACACCATATATTTT. The chain combines TRBV6-2 or TRBV6-3 with TRBJ1-3; maybe TRBD1 (5 bases). The V and J ends lost 10 bases and 0 bases respectively, with 16 bases between them. Per the germline V gene, CDR1 is MNHEY and CDR2 is SVGEGT. CDR3 length equals 15 residues.

This chain uses TRBV18 with TRBJ1-5; tentatively, D is TRBD1 (5 bases). V was trimmed by 2 bases and J by 7 bases, leaving 12 bases between them. This CDR3 has 14 residues. Germline V CDR1 and CDR2: KGHSH, LQKENI. As DNA, the CDR3 is TGTGCCAGCTCACCAATGGGCGGGGGACAGCCCCAGCATTTT. Its protein is CASSPMGGGQPQHF.

CDR3 region: CASSFKAQGQDEQYF. Written as DNA, the CDR3 is TGTGCCAGCAGCTTTAAGGCGCAGGGCCAGGACGAGCAGTACTTC. The rearrangement joins TRBV7-2 to TRBJ2-7; a possible D gene is TRBD1 (5 bases). Germline V gene data show CDR1 as SGHTA and CDR2 as FQGNSA. V was shortened by 3 bases and J by 5 bases, with 17 bases between the two germline ends. This CDR3 is built from 15 residues.

CDR3 DNA: TGTGCCAGCAGCAGTTACAGGACACGACTTACCTACGAGCAGTACTTC. This gives the protein CASSSYRTRLTYEQYF. This chain connects TRBV12-3 or TRBV12-4 to TRBJ2-7; maybe TRBD1 (5 bases). Trimming stripped 6 bases from V and 2 bases from J, with 20 bases between. The CDR3 is 16 amino acids.

Relative to its sample, this clonotype is medium-sized. The rearrangement uses TRBV19 and TRBJ2-1; 8 nucleotides match TRBD2. V dropped 4 bases and J dropped 1; count of bases not matched to a gene: 6. Germline V gene lookup returns CDR1 LNHDA and CDR2 SQIVND (reference sequence). The CDR3 spans 16 residues. Here the CDR3 reads CASSNSGSLSYNEQFF. CDR3 DNA sequence: TGTGCCAGTAGTAACAGCGGGAGTTTGTCCTACAATGAGCAGTTCTTC. Based on the CDR3 plus reference TRBV19 and TRBJ2-1, the full variable domain is DGGITQSPKYLFRKEGQNVTLSCEQNLNHDAMYWYRQDPGQGLRLIYYSQIVNDFQKGDIAEGYSVSREKKESFPLTVTSAQKNPTAFYLCASSNSGSLSYNEQFFGPGTRLTVL.

This clonotype was picked up a small number of times. The rearrangement uses TRBV13 and TRBJ2-7, with D tentatively TRBD1 or TRBD2 (5 bases each). The CDR3 has 13 amino acids. In germline, CDR1 is PRHDT, CDR2 FYEKMQ (reference sequence). Trimming stripped 4 bases from V and 6 bases from J, with 13 bases between. The CDR3 nucleotides are TGTGCCAGCAGCTGGGGGAGTAAACTCGAGCAGTACTTC. Translating gives CASSWGSKLEQYF.

This clonotype occurred a few times. This chain joins TRBV6-5 and TRBJ2-6, with D perhaps TRBD2 (5 bases). The germline V and J ends were trimmed by 5 bases and 1 base, with 9 bases remaining between them. The germline gives CDR1 MNHEY, CDR2 SVGAGI. The CDR3 runs to 15 residues. CDR3 bases: TGTGCCAGCAGTGTGACGGGGTCTGGGGCCAACGTCCTGACTTTC. The encoded protein is CASSVTGSGANVLTF.

The rearrangement links TRBV7-9 to TRBJ1-2; TRBD1 might be the D (5 bases). Germline V lookup: CDR1 SEHNR, CDR2 FQNEAQ (reference sequence). The CDR3 length is 15 residues. V lost 8 bases, J lost 4 bases, and 20 bases lay in between. The CDR3 loop reads CASLPPGRTSYGYTF. CDR3 nucleotides: TGTGCCAGCCTCCCCCCGGGACGGACGTCCTATGGCTACACCTTC. Full variable domain (outside the CDR3, taken from reference TRBV7-9 and TRBJ1-2): DTGVSQNPRHKITKRGQNVTFRCDPISEHNRLYWYRQTLGQGPEFLTYFQNEAQLEKSRLLSDRFSAERPKGSFSTLEIQRTEQGDSAMYLCASLPPGRTSYGYTFGSGTRLTVV.

This clonotype was observed a single time. The genes are TRBV7-2 and TRBJ1-1; D uncertain. Trimming took 4 bases from V and 3 from J, leaving 9 bases between them. Germline CDR1 is SGHTA and CDR2 is FQGNSA. There are 13 residues in the CDR3. The CDR3 sequence is CASSSGPHTEAFF. CDR3 nucleotides: TGTGCCAGCAGCTCTGGACCGCACACTGAAGCTTTCTTT.

For this clonotype: Since a much larger clone is just one base distant, this may be a read error. The V call is TRBV6-5, the J call TRBJ1-2, with TRBD1 as a possible D gene (5 bases). V lost 2 bases and J 2 bases, leaving 6 bases between the germline ends. The germline V gene has CDR1 MNHEY and CDR2 SVGAGI. The CDR3 runs to 13 residues. The CDR3 region has the DNA TGTGCCAGCAGTTACGGGGACAACTATGGCTACACCTTC. Translated, it gives CASSYGDNYGYTF.

J is TRBJ2-1 and V is TRBV5-1; tentatively, D is TRBD2 (6 bases). Deletions cut 3 bases from V and 8 bases from J, with 18 bases between. Germline V gives CDR1 SGHRS, CDR2 YFSETQ. This CDR3 has 15 amino acids. The CDR3 bases are TGCGCCAGCAGCTATCGACTAGAAGCAACCGATGAGCAGTTCTTC. Its translation is CASSYRLEATDEQFF. Full variable domain (remainder filled in from reference TRBV5-1 and TRBJ2-1): KAGVTQTPRYLIKTRGQQVTLSCSPISGHRSVSWYQQTPGQGLQFLFEYFSETQRNKGNFPGRFSGRQFSNSRSEMNVSTLELGDSALYLCASSYRLEATDEQFFGPGTRLTVL.

This clonotype was observed a few times. The V and J genes are TRBV11-2 and TRBJ2-7, with TRBD2 matching over 9 bases. Germline assignment: CDR1 SGHAT and CDR2 FQNNGV. This CDR3 comprises 15 residues. After removal of 6 bases from V and 0 bases from J, the junction contained 6 bases not matched to a gene. The CDR3 DNA follows: TGTGCCAGCAGGGCGGGAGGGAAGGGCTCCTACGAGCAGTACTTC. Amino acid sequence: CASRAGGKGSYEQYF.

This clonotype has only a few counts. This rearrangement joins TRBV6-5 to TRBJ2-6; D not certain. CDR3 length equals 14 residues. Looked up from germline, CDR1 is MNHEY and CDR2 is SVGAGI. The V gene lost 2 bases and the J gene lost 4 bases, with 6 bases spanning the gap. The CDR3 DNA is TGTGCCAGCAGTTACGCAACCGGGGCCAACGTCCTGACTTTC. Encoded protein: CASSYATGANVLTF.

In this sample, this clonotype turned up a few times. V usage is TRBV30 and J usage is TRBJ2-3, with 8 nucleotides matching TRBD2. Unmatched junction bases numbered 3, after V lost 0 bases and J lost 1 base. Germline V gene data show CDR1 as GTSNPN and CDR2 as SVGIG (reference sequence). The CDR3 length is 15 residues. The CDR3 region is CAWSVSGSGTDTQYF. The CDR3 DNA reads TGTGCCTGGAGTGTGAGCGGGAGTGGCACAGATACGCAGTATTTT. The entire variable domain, with the rest obtained from reference TRBV30 and TRBJ2-3, is as follows: SQTIHQWPATLVQPVGSPLSLECTVEGTSNPNLYWYRQAAGRGLQLLFYSVGIGQISSEVPQNLSASRPQDRQFILSSKKLLLSDSGFYLCAWSVSGSGTDTQYFGPGTRLTVL.

This clonotype was observed a handful of times. J is TRBJ2-1 and V is TRBV6-5; D not certain. V was trimmed by 2 bases and J by 5 bases, leaving 7 bases between them. This CDR3 has 13 residues. The germline V gene encodes CDR1 MNHEY and CDR2 SVGAGI. The CDR3 protein is CASSYRADNEQFF. The CDR3 DNA sequence: TGTGCCAGCAGTTACCGGGCAGACAATGAGCAGTTCTTC.

Relative to its sample, this clonotype is hyperexpanded (1% or more). This chain uses TRBV13 with TRBJ1-5, with a tentative D call TRBD1 (5 bases). CDR1 is PRHDT and CDR2 is FYEKMQ in the germline V gene (reference sequence). The length of the CDR3 is 14 residues. V was shortened by 3 bases and J by 3 bases, with 9 bases between the two germline ends. CDR3 nucleotides: TGTGCCAGCAGCTTGGCAGGGCTCAATCAGCCCCAGCATTTT. It specifies CASSLAGLNQPQHF.

The sample holds a few counts of this clonotype. The genes are TRBV5-4 and TRBJ2-1; TRBD1 might be the D (5 bases). Germline V CDR1 and CDR2: SGHNT, YYREEE (reference sequence). The ends were cut back, 1 base at V and 0 bases at J, with 14 bases in the middle. The CDR3 runs to 17 residues. CDR3 DNA: TGTGCCAGCAGCTTGTCCATAAGGACACTCTCCTACAATGAGCAGTTCTTC. Translated, it gives CASSLSIRTLSYNEQFF.

The chain joins TRBV5-6 to TRBJ1-5; a weak D match, TRBD1 (6 bases). The CDR3 length is 14 residues. CDR1 SGHDT and CDR2 YYEEEE come from the germline V gene. The V end was cut by 0 bases, the J end by 7 bases, with 11 bases between. CDR3 nucleotides: TGTGCCAGCAGCTTGGCAGGGGTGCAACAGCCCCAGCATTTT. Translation gives CASSLAGVQQPQHF.

A few counts support this clonotype. The chain is built from TRBV20-1 and TRBJ2-3, with a weak D call TRBD2 (5 bases). From germline, CDR1 is DFQATT and CDR2 SNEGSKA (reference sequence). This CDR3 spans 14 amino acids. V was pared by 3 bases and J by 7 bases, with 17 bases between. The CDR3 sequence is CSASPPGWAHTQYF. The CDR3 DNA reads as TGCAGTGCTAGCCCCCCGGGGTGGGCACATACGCAGTATTTT.

This clonotype was detected a few times. J is TRBJ2-1 and V is TRBV6-2 or TRBV6-3; D is unclear. This CDR3 is 11 amino acids long. V was pared by 6 bases and J by 3 bases, with 3 bases between. The germline CDR1 and CDR2 sequences are MNHEY and SVGEGT. For the CDR3, the DNA is TGTGCCAGCAGCCGCTACAATGAGCAGTTCTTC. Translating gives CASSRYNEQFF.

The V and J genes are TRBV6-5 and TRBJ2-3, with a tentative D call TRBD1 (6 bases). The CDR3 consists of 14 residues. Germline V lookup: CDR1 MNHEY, CDR2 SVGAGI. Between the trimmed V and J ends, which lost 5 bases and 3 bases, there was a span of 12 bases. In nucleotides, the CDR3 is TGTGCCAGCAGTGTCGAAGGGGGAACAGATACGCAGTATTTT. Its protein product is CASSVEGGTDTQYF.

The rearrangement joins TRBV6-1 to TRBJ1-1; D unclear. CDR1 MNHNS and CDR2 SASEGT come from the germline V gene. Trimming shortened V by 5 bases and J by 10 bases, and 14 bases separated the two germline ends. The CDR3 covers 12 residues. CDR3 residues: CASSWVPLGAFF. The CDR3, as DNA: TGTGCCAGCAGTTGGGTCCCCCTGGGAGCTTTCTTT.

A few counts support this clonotype. The chain joins TRBV6-2 or TRBV6-3 to TRBJ2-1, with 10 bases fitting TRBD2. The CDR3 has 16 residues. Germline V CDR1 and CDR2: MNHEY, SVGEGT. V lost 6 bases to trimming and J lost 0 bases; unmatched junction nucleotides: 5. CDR3 in amino acids: CASSPSGRGSYNEQFF. Here the CDR3 DNA reads TGTGCCAGCAGCCCAAGCGGGAGGGGCTCCTACAATGAGCAGTTCTTC.

This sequence joins TRBV7-2 and TRBJ2-1, with 10 bases that match TRBD2. This CDR3 is built from 17 residues. CDR1 SGHTA and CDR2 FQGNSA come from the germline V gene. The V and J ends lost 7 bases and 6 bases, in that order; junction bases with no gene match: 15. The DNA of the CDR3 is TGTGCCAGCACCCCCACGATTCCTAGCGGGGGAGGCAATGAGCAGTTCTTC. It translates to CASTPTIPSGGGNEQFF.

In the case of this clonotype: A read error may produce the germline difference seen at one junction end. J is TRBJ1-5 and V is TRBV7-2, with 7 nucleotides matching TRBD1. The germline gives CDR1 SGHTA, CDR2 FQGNSA. This CDR3 has 15 amino acids. The DNA of the CDR3 is TGTGCCAGCAGCCCCGGGACAGCTAGCGATCAGCCCCAGCATTTT. Translated: CASSPGTASDQPQHF.

In this sample, this clonotype turned up a few times. J is TRBJ2-6 and V is TRBV12-3 or TRBV12-4, with a possible D match to TRBD2 (6 bases). V was shortened by 6 bases and J by 0 bases, with 15 bases between the two germline ends. This CDR3 is 17 amino acids long. The CDR3 nucleotides are TGTGCCAGCAGCTCGGGACTGGCCCCCTCTGGGGCCAACGTCCTGACTTTC. This encodes CASSSGLAPSGANVLTF.

This clonotype was counted between two and nine times. This CDR3 reads CSVDWGMRLGTEAFF. The CDR3 region has the DNA TGCAGCGTTGATTGGGGGATGAGGCTGGGAACTGAAGCTTTCTTT. This chain joins TRBV29-1 and TRBJ1-1, with D possibly TRBD1 on 5 matching bases. CDR3 length: 15 residues. V shed 3 bases and J shed 5 bases, with 19 bases lying between them. Germline CDR1 reads SQVTM; CDR2 reads ANQGSEA. Filled out from reference TRBV29-1 and TRBJ1-1, the complete variable domain reads SAVISQKPSRDICQRGTSLTIQCQVDSQVTMMFWYRQQPGQSLTLIATANQGSEATYESGFVIDKFPISRPNLTFSTLTVSNMSPEDSSIYLCSVDWGMRLGTEAFFGQGTRLTVV.